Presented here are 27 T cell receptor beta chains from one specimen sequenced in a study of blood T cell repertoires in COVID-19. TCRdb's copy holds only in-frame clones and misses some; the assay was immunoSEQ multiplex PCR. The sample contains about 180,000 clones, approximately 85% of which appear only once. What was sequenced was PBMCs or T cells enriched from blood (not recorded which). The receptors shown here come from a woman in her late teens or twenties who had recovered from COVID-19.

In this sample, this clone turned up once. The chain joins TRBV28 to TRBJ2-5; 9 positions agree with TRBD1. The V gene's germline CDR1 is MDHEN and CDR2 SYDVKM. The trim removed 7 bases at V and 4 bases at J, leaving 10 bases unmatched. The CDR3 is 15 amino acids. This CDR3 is CASKLGQGFPETQYF. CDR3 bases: TGTGCCAGCAAACTGGGACAGGGTTTCCCAGAGACCCAGTACTTC. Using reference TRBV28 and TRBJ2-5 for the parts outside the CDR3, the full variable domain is DVKVTQSSRYLVKRTGEKVFLECVQDMDHENMFWYRQDPGLGLRLIYFSYDVKMKEKGDIPEGYSVSREKKERFSLILESASTNQTSMYLCASKLGQGFPETQYFGPGTRLLVL.

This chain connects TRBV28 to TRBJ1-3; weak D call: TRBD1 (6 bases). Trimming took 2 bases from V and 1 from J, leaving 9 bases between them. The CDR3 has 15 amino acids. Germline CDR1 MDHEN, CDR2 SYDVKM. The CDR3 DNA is TGTGCCAGCAGTTTAATACAGGGTTCTGGAAACACCATATATTTT. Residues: CASSLIQGSGNTIYF.

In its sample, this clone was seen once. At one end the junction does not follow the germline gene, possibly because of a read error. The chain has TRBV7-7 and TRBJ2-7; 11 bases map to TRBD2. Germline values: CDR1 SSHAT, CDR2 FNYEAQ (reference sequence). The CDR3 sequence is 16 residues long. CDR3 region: CASSSRGLAGGGEQYF. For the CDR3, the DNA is TGTGCTAGCAGCTCCCGCGGGTTAGCGGGAGGGGGCGAGCAGTACTTC.

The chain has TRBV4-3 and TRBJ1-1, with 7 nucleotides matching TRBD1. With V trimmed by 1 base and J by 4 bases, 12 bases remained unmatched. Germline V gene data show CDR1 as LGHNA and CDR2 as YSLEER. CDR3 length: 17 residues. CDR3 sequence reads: CASSQVRGAAGGTEAFF. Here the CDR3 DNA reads TGCGCCAGCAGCCAAGTAAGGGGGGCCGCAGGGGGCACTGAAGCTTTCTTT.

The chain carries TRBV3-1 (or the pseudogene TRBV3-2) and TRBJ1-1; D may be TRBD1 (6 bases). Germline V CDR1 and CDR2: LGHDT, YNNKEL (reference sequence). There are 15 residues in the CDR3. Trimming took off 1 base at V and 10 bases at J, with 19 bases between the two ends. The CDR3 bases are TGTGCCAGCAGCCAAGGGGCGGACAGAATTATTACAGCTTTCTTT. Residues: CASSQGADRIITAFF.

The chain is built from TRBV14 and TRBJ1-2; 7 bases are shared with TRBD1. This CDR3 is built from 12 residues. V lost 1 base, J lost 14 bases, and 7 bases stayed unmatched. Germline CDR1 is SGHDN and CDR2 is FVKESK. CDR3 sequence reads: CASSQASGGGTF. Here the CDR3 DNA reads TGTGCCAGCAGCCAAGCCTCAGGGGGTGGGACCTTC.

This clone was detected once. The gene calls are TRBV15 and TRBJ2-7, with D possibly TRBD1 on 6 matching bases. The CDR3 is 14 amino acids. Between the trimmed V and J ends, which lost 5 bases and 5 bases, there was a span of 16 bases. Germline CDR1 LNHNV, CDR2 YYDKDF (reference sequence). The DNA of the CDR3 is TGTGCCACCAGCCCGGGGACATTAGTCCACGAGCAGTACTTC. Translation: CATSPGTLVHEQYF.

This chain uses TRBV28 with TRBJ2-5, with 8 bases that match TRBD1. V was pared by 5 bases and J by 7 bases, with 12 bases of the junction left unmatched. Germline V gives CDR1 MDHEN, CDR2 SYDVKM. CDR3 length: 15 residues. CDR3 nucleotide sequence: TGTGCCAGCAGTCCCCCGACAGGGGCCACGCGGACCCAGTACTTC. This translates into CASSPPTGATRTQYF.

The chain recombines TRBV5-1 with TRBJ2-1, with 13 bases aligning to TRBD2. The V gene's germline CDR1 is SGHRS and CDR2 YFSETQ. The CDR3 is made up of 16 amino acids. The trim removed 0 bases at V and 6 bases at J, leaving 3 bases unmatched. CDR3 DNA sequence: TGCGCCAGCAGCTTGGCCGGGACTAGCGGGATCAATGAGCAGTTCTTC. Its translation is CASSLAGTSGINEQFF. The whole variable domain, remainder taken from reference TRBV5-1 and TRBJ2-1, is KAGVTQTPRYLIKTRGQQVTLSCSPISGHRSVSWYQQTPGQGLQFLFEYFSETQRNKGNFPGRFSGRQFSNSRSEMNVSTLELGDSALYLCASSLAGTSGINEQFFGPGTRLTVL.

CDR3 DNA: TGTGCCAGCAGACGGACAGGGTCGACCTACGAGCAGTACTTC. Translated: CASRRTGSTYEQYF. The chain has TRBV6-6 and TRBJ2-7; 8 positions agree with TRBD1. The CDR3 consists of 14 residues. Trimming cost V 6 bases and J 2 bases; bases outside gene matches: 6. Per the germline V gene, CDR1 is MNHNY and CDR2 is SVGAGI (reference sequence).

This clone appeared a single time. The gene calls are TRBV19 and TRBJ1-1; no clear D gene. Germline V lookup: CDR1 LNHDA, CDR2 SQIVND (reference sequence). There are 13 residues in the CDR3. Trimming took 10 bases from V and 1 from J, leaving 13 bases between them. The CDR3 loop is CAIREGTNTEAFF. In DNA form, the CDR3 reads TGTGCCATACGAGAGGGAACGAACACTGAAGCTTTCTTT.

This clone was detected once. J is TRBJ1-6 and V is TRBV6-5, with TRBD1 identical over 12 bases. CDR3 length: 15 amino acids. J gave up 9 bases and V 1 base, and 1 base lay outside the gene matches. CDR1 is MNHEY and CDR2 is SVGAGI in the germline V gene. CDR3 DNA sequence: TGTGCCAGCAGTTACTTGGGACAGGGGGCTTCACCCCTCCACTTT. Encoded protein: CASSYLGQGASPLHF.

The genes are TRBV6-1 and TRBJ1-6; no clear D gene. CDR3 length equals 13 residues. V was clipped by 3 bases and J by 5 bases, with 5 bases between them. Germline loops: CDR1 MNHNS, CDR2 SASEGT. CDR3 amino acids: CASSDGDNSPLHF. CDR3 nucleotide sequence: TGTGCCAGCAGTGACGGGGATAATTCACCCCTCCACTTT.

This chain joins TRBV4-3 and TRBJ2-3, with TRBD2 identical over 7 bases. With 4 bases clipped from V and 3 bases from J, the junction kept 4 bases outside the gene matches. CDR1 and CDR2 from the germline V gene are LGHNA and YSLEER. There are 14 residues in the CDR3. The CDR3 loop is CASSLSGLTDTQYF. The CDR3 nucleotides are TGCGCCAGCAGCCTTAGCGGGTTAACAGATACGCAGTATTTT.

The CDR3 DNA is TGTGCCAGCAGCGCAACAGGGGGATGGGAGCCCCAGCATTTT. Amino acids: CASSATGGWEPQHF. The rearrangement uses TRBV7-2 and TRBJ1-5; TRBD1 agrees at 8 bases. V was clipped by 5 bases and J by 8 bases; unmatched bases: 8. Germline CDR1 and CDR2: SGHTA and FQGNSA. This CDR3 comprises 14 residues.

The CDR3 spells CASQGYSYEQYF. CDR3 bases: TGTGCCAGCCAGGGTTACTCCTACGAGCAGTACTTC. The genes are TRBV19 and TRBJ2-7; TRBD1 is a possible D gene (5 bases). The CDR3 is made up of 12 amino acids. Germline V CDR1 and CDR2: LNHDA, SQIVND (reference sequence). V was shortened by 9 bases and J by 0 bases, with 9 bases between the two germline ends.

CDR3: CSVAGTGSVSGYNEQFF. The CDR3 bases are TGCAGCGTCGCCGGGACAGGGTCCGTCAGTGGCTACAATGAGCAGTTCTTC. The rearrangement uses TRBV29-1 and TRBJ2-1; TRBD1 aligns across 9 bases. This CDR3 comprises 17 residues. CDR1 is SQVTM and CDR2 is ANQGSEA in the germline V gene. V was clipped by 6 bases and J by 3 bases; unmatched bases: 15.

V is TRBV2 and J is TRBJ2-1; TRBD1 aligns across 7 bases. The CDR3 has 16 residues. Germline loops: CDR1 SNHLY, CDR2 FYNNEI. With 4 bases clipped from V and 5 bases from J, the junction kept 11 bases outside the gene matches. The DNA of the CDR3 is TGTGCCAGCAGTGGGCGAACAGGGGTCATCGACAATGAGCAGTTCTTC. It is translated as CASSGRTGVIDNEQFF.

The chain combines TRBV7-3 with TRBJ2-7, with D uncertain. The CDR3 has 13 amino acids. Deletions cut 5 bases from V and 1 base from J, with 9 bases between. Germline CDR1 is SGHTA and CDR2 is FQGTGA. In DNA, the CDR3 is TGTGCCAGCAGCGGGCCACCGTCCTACGAGCAGTACTTC. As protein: CASSGPPSYEQYF.

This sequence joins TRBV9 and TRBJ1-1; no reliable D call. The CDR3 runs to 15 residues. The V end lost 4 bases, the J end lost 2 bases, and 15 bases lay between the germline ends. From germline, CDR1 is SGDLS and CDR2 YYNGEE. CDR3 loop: CASSPGGITNTEAFF. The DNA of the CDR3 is TGTGCCAGCAGCCCTGGAGGGATAACTAACACTGAAGCTTTCTTT. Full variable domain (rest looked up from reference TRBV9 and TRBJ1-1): DSGVTQTPKHLITATGQRVTLRCSPRSGDLSVYWYQQSLDQGLQFLIQYYNGEERAKGNILERFSAQQFPDLHSELNLSSLELGDSALYFCASSPGGITNTEAFFGQGTRLTVV.

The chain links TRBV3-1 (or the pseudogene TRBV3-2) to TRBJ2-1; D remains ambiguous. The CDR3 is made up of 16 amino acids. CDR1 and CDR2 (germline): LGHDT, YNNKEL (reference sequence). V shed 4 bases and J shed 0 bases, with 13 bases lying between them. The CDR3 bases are TGTGCCAGCAGCCCTGGTCTGGGCTTCTCCTACAATGAGCAGTTCTTC. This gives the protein CASSPGLGFSYNEQFF.

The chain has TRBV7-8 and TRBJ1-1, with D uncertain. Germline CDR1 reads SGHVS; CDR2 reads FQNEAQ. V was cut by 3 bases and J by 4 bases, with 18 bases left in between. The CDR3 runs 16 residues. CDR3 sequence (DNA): TGTGCCAGCAGCTTCCTAGTGCATGCCCCGGGCACTGAAGCTTTCTTT. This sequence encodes CASSFLVHAPGTEAFF. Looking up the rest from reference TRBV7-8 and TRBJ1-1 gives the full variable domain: GAGVSQSPRYKVAKRGQDVALRCDPISGHVSLFWYQQALGQGPEFLTYFQNEAQLDKSGLPSDRFFAERPEGSVSTLKIQRTQQEDSAVYLCASSFLVHAPGTEAFFGQGTRLTVV.

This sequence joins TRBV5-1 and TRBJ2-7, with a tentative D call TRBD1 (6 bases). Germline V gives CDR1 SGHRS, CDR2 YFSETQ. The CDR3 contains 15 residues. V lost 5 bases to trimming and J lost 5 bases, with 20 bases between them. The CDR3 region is CASSLQGNSLDEQYF. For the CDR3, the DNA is TGCGCCAGCAGTCTTCAGGGGAACTCACTCGACGAGCAGTACTTC. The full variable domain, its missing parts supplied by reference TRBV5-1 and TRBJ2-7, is KAGVTQTPRYLIKTRGQQVTLSCSPISGHRSVSWYQQTPGQGLQFLFEYFSETQRNKGNFPGRFSGRQFSNSRSEMNVSTLELGDSALYLCASSLQGNSLDEQYFGPGTRLTVT.

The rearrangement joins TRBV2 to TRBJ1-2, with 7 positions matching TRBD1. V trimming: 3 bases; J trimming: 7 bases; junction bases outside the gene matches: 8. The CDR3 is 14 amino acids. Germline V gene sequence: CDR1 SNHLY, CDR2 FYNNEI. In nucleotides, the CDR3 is TGTGCCAGCAGTGATGAGGGGGCGCTTTCTGGCTACACCTTC. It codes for CASSDEGALSGYTF.

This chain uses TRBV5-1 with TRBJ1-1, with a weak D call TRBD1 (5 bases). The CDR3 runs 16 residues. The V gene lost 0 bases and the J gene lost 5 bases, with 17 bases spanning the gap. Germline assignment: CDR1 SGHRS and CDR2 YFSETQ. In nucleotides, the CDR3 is TGCGCCAGCAGCTTGGGGTGGGCAGGGTCCGGGACTGAAGCTTTCTTT. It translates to CASSLGWAGSGTEAFF.

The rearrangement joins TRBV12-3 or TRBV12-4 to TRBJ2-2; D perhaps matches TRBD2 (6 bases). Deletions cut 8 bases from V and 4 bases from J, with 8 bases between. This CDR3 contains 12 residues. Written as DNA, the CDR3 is TGTGCCAGCGGGGGGATCACCGGGGAGCTGTTTTTT. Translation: CASGGITGELFF.

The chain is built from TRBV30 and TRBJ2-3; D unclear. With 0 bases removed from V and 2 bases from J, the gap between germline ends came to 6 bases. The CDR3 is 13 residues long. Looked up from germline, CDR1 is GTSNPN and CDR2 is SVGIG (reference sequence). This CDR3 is CAWSVLDTDTQYF. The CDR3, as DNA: TGTGCCTGGAGTGTCTTAGACACAGATACGCAGTATTTT.